This T cell receptor (beta chain) was obtained from a study of T-cell memory formation after mild COVID-19. The wider study: Largely donor-specific sequence clusters came from a couple of donors.

Per the germline V gene, CDR1 is SEHNR and CDR2 is FQNEAQ (reference sequence). The CDR3 consists of 17 residues. V shed 5 bases and J 4 bases; nucleotides not matched to a gene: 15. TCRdb recomputed calls from the 5' RACE reads with MiXCR, one row per CDR3 protein. The repertoire holds more than 70,000 distinct CDR3 sequences, approximately 13% seen once, with about 33% in the top ten. Study-level points and caveats: Researchers could not confirm that second-wave clones peaking on day 37 targeted SARS-CoV-2. Later expanders leaned CD4+, whereas clones that contracted between day 15 and 85 were balanced CD4/CD8.

Turning to this clonotype: Its antigen is not identified.

The clonotype was recovered from an adult woman who had mild COVID-19 (a few samples of this study predate the infection). Cell type and time point are not known. This chain connects TRBV7-9 to TRBJ2-3; 7 nucleotides agree with TRBD1. What was sequenced was PBMCs or a T cell subset sorted from them (not recorded which). CDR3 residues: CASSRTPGQPLSDTQYF. The CDR3 coding sequence is TGTGCCAGCAGCCGCACTCCGGGACAGCCATTGTCAGATACGCAGTATTTT.